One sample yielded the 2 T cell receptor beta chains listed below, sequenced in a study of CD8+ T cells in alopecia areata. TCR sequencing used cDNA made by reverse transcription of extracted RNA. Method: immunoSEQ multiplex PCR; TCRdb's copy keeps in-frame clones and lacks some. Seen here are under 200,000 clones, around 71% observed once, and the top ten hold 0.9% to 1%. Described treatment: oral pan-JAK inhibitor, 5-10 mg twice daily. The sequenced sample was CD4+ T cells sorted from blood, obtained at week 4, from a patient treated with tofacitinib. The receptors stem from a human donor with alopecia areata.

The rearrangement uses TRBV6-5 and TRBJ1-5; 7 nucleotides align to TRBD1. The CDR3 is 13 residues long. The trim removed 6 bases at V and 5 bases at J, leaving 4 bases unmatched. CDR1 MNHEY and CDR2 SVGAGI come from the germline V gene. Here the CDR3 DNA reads TGTGCCAGCAGAACAGGGGTGGATCAGCCCCAGCATTTT. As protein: CASRTGVDQPQHF.

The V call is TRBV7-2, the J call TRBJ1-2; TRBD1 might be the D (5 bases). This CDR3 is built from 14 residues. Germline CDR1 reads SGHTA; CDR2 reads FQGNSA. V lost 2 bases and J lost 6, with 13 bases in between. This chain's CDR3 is CASSLTGRLDGYTF. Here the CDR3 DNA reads TGTGCCAGCAGCTTAACGGGGCGGTTAGATGGCTACACCTTC. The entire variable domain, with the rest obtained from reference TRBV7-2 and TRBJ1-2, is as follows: GAGVSQSPSNKVTEKGKDVELRCDPISGHTALYWYRQSLGQGLEFLIYFQGNSAPDKSGLPSDRFSAERTGGSVSTLTIQRTQQEDSAVYLCASSLTGRLDGYTFGSGTRLTVV.